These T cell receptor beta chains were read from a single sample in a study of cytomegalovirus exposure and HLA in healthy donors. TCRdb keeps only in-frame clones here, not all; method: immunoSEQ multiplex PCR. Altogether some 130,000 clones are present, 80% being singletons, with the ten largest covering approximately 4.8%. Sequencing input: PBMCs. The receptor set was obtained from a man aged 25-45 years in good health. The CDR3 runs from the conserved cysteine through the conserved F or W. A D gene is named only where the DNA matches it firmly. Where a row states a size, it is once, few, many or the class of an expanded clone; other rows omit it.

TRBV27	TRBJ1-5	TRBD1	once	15	CASSLGTGRNQPQHF	TGTGCCAGCAGTTTAGGGACAGGGCGAAATCAGCCCCAGCATTTT
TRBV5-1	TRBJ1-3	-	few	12	CASSLERNTIYF	TGCGCCAGCAGCTTGGAGCGAAACACCATATATTTT
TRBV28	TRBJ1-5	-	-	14	CASSSGQGSQPQHF	TGTGCCAGCAGTTCAGGGCAGGGGTCCCAGCCCCAGCATTTT
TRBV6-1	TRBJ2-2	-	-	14	CASEVLRGTGELFF	TGTGCCAGCGAGGTCCTACGGGGCACCGGGGAGCTGTTTTTT
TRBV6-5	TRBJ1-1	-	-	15	CASSYSRKGGTEAFF	TGTGCCAGCAGTTACTCTCGCAAAGGGGGCACTGAAGCTTTCTTT
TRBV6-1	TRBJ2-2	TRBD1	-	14	CASNTGTGIGELFF	TGTGCCAGCAATACCGGGACAGGGATTGGGGAGCTGTTTTTT
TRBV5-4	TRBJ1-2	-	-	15	CASSRGGTGINGYTF	TGTGCCAGCAGTCGAGGCGGGACGGGGATTAATGGCTACACCTTC
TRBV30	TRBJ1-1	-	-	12	CAWGHSNTEAFF	TGTGCCTGGGGACACTCGAACACTGAAGCTTTCTTT
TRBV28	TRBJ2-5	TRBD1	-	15	CASSPHNRGGETQYF	TGTGCCAGCAGTCCTCATAACAGGGGCGGGGAGACCCAGTACTTC
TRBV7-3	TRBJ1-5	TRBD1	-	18	CASSLMTTGERSNQPQHF	TGTGCCAGCAGCTTAATGACGACAGGGGAACGTAGCAATCAGCCCCAGCATTTT
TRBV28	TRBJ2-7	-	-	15	CASRSGLILSYEQYF	TGTGCCAGCAGGTCCGGACTTATACTCTCCTACGAGCAGTACTTC
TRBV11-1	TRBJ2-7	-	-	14	CASSSQSGYYEQYF	TGTGCCAGCAGCTCTCAAAGCGGGTACTACGAGCAGTACTTC
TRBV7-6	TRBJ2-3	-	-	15	CASSLAPAPTDTQYF	TGTGCCAGCAGCTTAGCCCCAGCGCCCACAGATACGCAGTATTTT
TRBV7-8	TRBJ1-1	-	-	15	CASSHRDGMNTEAFF	TGTGCCAGCAGCCACAGAGACGGCATGAACACTGAAGCTTTCTTT
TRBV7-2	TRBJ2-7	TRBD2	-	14	CASSSPGRGGEQYF	TGTGCCAGCAGCTCCCCCGGGAGGGGGGGCGAGCAGTACTTC
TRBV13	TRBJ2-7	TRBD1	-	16	CASSENRDRGPYEQYF	TGTGCCAGCAGCGAAAACCGGGACAGGGGACCCTACGAGCAGTACTTC
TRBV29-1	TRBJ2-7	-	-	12	CSVPLGAGEQYF	TGCAGCGTTCCCCTAGGGGCTGGGGAGCAGTACTTC
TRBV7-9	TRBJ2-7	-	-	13	CASSSPSSVEQYF	TGTGCCAGCAGCTCCCCCTCTAGCGTTGAGCAGTACTTC
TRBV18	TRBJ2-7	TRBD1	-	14	CASSPGQGAYEQYF	TGTGCCAGCTCACCCGGACAGGGGGCTTACGAGCAGTACTTC
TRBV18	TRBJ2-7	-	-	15	CASSPFPVSSYEQYF	TGTGCCAGCTCACCATTCCCCGTGAGCTCCTACGAGCAGTACTTC
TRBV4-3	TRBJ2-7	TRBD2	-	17	CASSQDGPGLAGYEQYF	TGCGCCAGCAGCCAAGACGGCCCCGGACTAGCGGGCTACGAGCAGTACTTC